This is a list of T cell receptor beta chains from one sample in a study of cytomegalovirus exposure and HLA in healthy donors. Only in-frame clones appear in the TCRdb table, and some are missing; sequencing was by immunoSEQ multiplex PCR. This table holds 120,000 or so clones, roughly 80% found once. The sample comprised PBMCs. The receptor set was obtained from a man aged 40-49 years in good health and CMV-seronegative. Each CDR3 is given with its conserved first and last residue. A D gene is named only where the DNA matches it firmly. Some rows mark clone size as missing; the rest say once, few, many or name a class of expanded clone.

d_gene	v_gene	j_gene	abundance	CDR3nt	CDR3aa
-	TRBV28	TRBJ1-1	-	TGTGCCAGCAGCCTCTCGACAGACACTGAAGCTTTCTTT	CASSLSTDTEAFF
-	TRBV28	TRBJ1-2	-	TGTGCCAGCAGCTTTTCTTCAGGCTATGGCTACACCTTC	CASSFSSGYGYTF
TRBD2	TRBV6-1	TRBJ2-1	-	TGTGCCAGCAGTGAAGCGCCGGCTAGCGGGACGCTATACAATGAGCAGTTCTTC	CASSEAPASGTLYNEQFF
-	TRBV21-1	TRBJ2-4	few	TGTGCCAGCAGCAAAGACCGGGACAGGGCTAACAAAAACATTCAGTACTTC	CASSKDRDRANKNIQYF
TRBD1	TRBV5-1	TRBJ1-5	-	TGCGCCAGCAGCTTGGCAGGGGGCGACCAGCCCCAGCATTTT	CASSLAGGDQPQHF
TRBD2	TRBV5-1	TRBJ2-1	-	TGCGCCAGCAGCGCGGACGCTCAGGGGACTAGCGGGAGAATTGAGCAGTTCTTC	CASSADAQGTSGRIEQFF
TRBD2	TRBV6-5	TRBJ2-1	few	TGTGCCAGCAGTTACGCACTAGCGAGCTCCTACAATGAGCAGTTCTTC	CASSYALASSYNEQFF
-	TRBV2	TRBJ1-1	few	TGTGCCAGCAGTCGGAGGGACACTGAAGCTTTCTTT	CASSRRDTEAFF
-	TRBV6-5	TRBJ2-5	once	TGTGCCAGCAGTTTTTCTGGCATCCCCAGGGTTGGGACCCAGTACTTC	CASSFSGIPRVGTQYF
-	TRBV28	TRBJ2-3	-	TGTGCCAGCAGCCCGGACTCTTTCTCCACAGATACGCAGTATTTT	CASSPDSFSTDTQYF
TRBD1	TRBV6-6	TRBJ2-7	-	TGTGCCAGCAGGGAGACAGGGTGGTCCTACGAGCAGTACTTC	CASRETGWSYEQYF
-	TRBV5-4	TRBJ2-3	-	TGTGCCAGCAGCCCTCCGGGAGTTGACACAGATACGCAGTATTTT	CASSPPGVDTDTQYF
-	TRBV30	TRBJ1-1	-	TGTGCCTGGAGTCATACAGTGAACACTGAAGCTTTCTTT	CAWSHTVNTEAFF
TRBD1	TRBV10-1	TRBJ2-5	-	TGCGCCAGCACCCTAGGGGGCTCAAGGCTGGAGACCCAGTACTTC	CASTLGGSRLETQYF
-	TRBV21-1	TRBJ1-1	-	TGTGCCAGCAGCAAAGTCGGGCTCGACGGAGGTACTGAAGCTTTCTTT	CASSKVGLDGGTEAFF
-	TRBV28	TRBJ1-4	-	TGTGCCACCCAGGACAGAAGTAATGAAAAACTGTTTTTT	CATQDRSNEKLFF
TRBD2	TRBV5-1	TRBJ2-7	-	TGCGCCAGCAGCCCTACTAGCGGGAGGGCCTACGAGCAGTACTTC	CASSPTSGRAYEQYF
TRBD1	TRBV20-1	TRBJ1-1	once	TGCAGTGCGCCGGACAGGGAAGCTTTCTTT	CSAPDREAFF
TRBD1	TRBV2	TRBJ1-1	-	TGTGCCAGCAGGTACAGGGGGCTGTTTGTAACTGAAGCTTTCTTT	CASRYRGLFVTEAFF
-	TRBV18	TRBJ2-3	-	TGTGCCAGCTCAGCGGGTTCCACAGATACGCAGTATTTT	CASSAGSTDTQYF
TRBD1	TRBV5-1	TRBJ1-3	-	TGCGCCAGCAGCTTAGGACAGGACTCTGGAAACACCATATATTTT	CASSLGQDSGNTIYF
TRBD2	TRBV4-2	TRBJ2-1	-	TGTGCCAGCAGCCAAGATCAGGGGCTAGCGGGAAATGAGCAGTTCTTC	CASSQDQGLAGNEQFF
-	TRBV28	TRBJ1-2	-	TGTGCCAGCAGGGCAGGGTACTATAACTATGGCTACACCTTC	CASRAGYYNYGYTF
-	TRBV27	TRBJ1-5	-	TGTGCCAGCAGTTTAACAGGGCGTCAGCCCCAGCATTTT	CASSLTGRQPQHF